Listed below are T cell receptor beta chains from one sample, sequenced in a study of radiotherapy plus CTLA-4 blockade in lung cancer. TCRdb's copy holds only in-frame clones and misses some; the assay was immunoSEQ multiplex PCR. The table shows about 78,000 clones, with approximately 86% occurring only once. This specimen consisted of peripheral blood, obtained from a patient treated with radiotherapy plus ipilimumab. The source of these receptors is a human donor with non-small cell lung cancer who had a partial response to radiotherapy plus ipilimumab. CDR3s include the opening cysteine and the closing phenylalanine or tryptophan. A D gene is named only where the DNA matches it firmly. Size is stated for part of the rows, as once, few or many counts, or as a class when the clone is expanded.

J gene | clone size | D gene | CDR3 length | V gene | CDR3 protein | CDR3 DNA
TRBJ2-5 | . | . | 14 | TRBV7-2 | CASSLDPVQETQYF | TGTGCCAGCAGCTTAGACCCAGTACAAGAGACCCAGTACTTC
TRBJ2-7 | . | TRBD1 | 15 | TRBV27 | CASSAGTGGPYEQYF | TGTGCCAGCAGTGCCGGGACAGGGGGGCCCTACGAGCAGTACTTC
TRBJ2-3 | . | . | 12 | TRBV28 | CASSRRADTQYF | TGTGCCAGCAGCCGGAGAGCAGATACGCAGTATTTT
TRBJ2-1 | . | TRBD2 | 15 | TRBV6-1 | CASRGAGGSYNEQFF | TGTGCCAGCAGGGGAGCGGGAGGGTCCTACAATGAGCAGTTCTTC
TRBJ2-3 | . | . | 14 | TRBV5-1 | CASSLSRATDTQYF | TGCGCCAGCAGCTTGAGCAGGGCCACAGATACGCAGTATTTT
TRBJ1-2 | once | . | 13 | TRBV15 | CATSTGRGYGYTF | TGTGCCACCAGCACGGGCAGGGGCTATGGCTACACCTTC
TRBJ1-1 | once | . | 15 | TRBV29-1 | CSVRWAPGVNTEAFF | TGCAGCGTTCGATGGGCCCCGGGGGTGAACACTGAAGCTTTCTTT
TRBJ2-6 | . | TRBD1 | 17 | TRBV2 | CASRQGAGIFGANVLTF | TGTGCCAGCAGGCAGGGGGCCGGTATCTTTGGGGCCAACGTCCTGACTTTC
TRBJ2-1 | . | . | 19 | TRBV27 | CASSPKGQRVIGSYNEQFF | TGTGCCAGCAGTCCAAAAGGCCAGCGGGTTATAGGATCCTACAATGAGCAGTTCTTC
TRBJ1-1 | . | TRBD1 | 12 | TRBV29-1 | CSVGTGGTEAFF | TGCAGCGTTGGGACAGGGGGGACTGAAGCTTTCTTT
TRBJ2-1 | . | TRBD1 | 16 | TRBV5-1 | CASSLAPGGTHNEQFF | TGCGCCAGCAGCTTGGCCCCAGGGGGTACCCACAATGAGCAGTTCTTC
TRBJ1-4 | few | . | 15 | TRBV6-1 | CASSETGSGNEKLFF | TGTGCCAGCAGTGAAACCGGGTCGGGTAATGAAAAACTGTTTTTT
TRBJ2-5 | . | . | 10 | TRBV20-1 | CSAGRETQYF | TGCAGTGCTGGGAGAGAGACCCAGTACTTC
TRBJ2-5 | . | . | 15 | TRBV18 | CASSPQQGGEETQYF | TGTGCCAGCTCACCACAACAGGGTGGGGAAGAGACCCAGTACTTC
TRBJ2-5 | . | . | 17 | TRBV19 | CASSKHDGTPPGETQYF | TGTGCCAGTAGTAAACACGATGGGACTCCGCCAGGGGAGACCCAGTACTTC
TRBJ1-1 | . | . | 16 | TRBV5-1 | CASSSTGTLMNTEAFF | TGCGCCAGCAGCTCAACCGGGACACTTATGAACACTGAAGCTTTCTTT
TRBJ1-2 | . | TRBD1 | 13 | TRBV6-5 | CASSRGQDYGYTF | TGTGCCAGCAGCAGGGGACAGGACTATGGCTACACCTTC
TRBJ2-5 | . | TRBD2 | 15 | TRBV6-5 | CASRSQREASETQYF | TGTGCCAGCAGATCCCAGCGGGAGGCGAGTGAGACCCAGTACTTC
TRBJ1-3 | . | . | 14 | TRBV5-1 | CASRALDSGNTIYF | TGCGCCAGCCGAGCTCTTGACTCTGGAAACACCATATATTTT
TRBJ2-5 | . | . | 12 | TRBV19 | CASSAGAETQYF | TGTGCCAGTAGTGCGGGGGCGGAGACCCAGTACTTC